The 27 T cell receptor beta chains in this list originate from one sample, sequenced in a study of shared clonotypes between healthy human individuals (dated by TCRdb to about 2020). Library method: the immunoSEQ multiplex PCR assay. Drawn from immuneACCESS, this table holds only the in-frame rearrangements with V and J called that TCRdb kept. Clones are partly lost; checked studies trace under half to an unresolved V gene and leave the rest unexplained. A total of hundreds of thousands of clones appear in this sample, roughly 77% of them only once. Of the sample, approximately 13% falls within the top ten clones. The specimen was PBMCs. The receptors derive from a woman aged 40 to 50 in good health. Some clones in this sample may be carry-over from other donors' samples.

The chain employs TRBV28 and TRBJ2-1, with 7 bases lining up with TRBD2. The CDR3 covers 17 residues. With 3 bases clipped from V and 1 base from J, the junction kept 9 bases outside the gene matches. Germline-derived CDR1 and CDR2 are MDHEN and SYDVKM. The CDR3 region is CASSLFGGWRSYNEQFF. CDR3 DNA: TGTGCCAGCAGTTTGTTCGGGGGGTGGAGATCCTACAATGAGCAGTTCTTC.

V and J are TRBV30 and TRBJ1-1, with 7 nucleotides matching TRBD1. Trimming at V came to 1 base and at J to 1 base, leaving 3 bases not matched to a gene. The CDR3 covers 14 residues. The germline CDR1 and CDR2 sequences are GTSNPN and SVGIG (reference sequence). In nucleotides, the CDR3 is TGTGCCTGGAGTGAGGGGGACAGGAACACTGAAGCTTTCTTT. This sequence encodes CAWSEGDRNTEAFF. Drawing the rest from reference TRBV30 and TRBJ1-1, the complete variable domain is SQTIHQWPATLVQPVGSPLSLECTVEGTSNPNLYWYRQAAGRGLQLLFYSVGIGQISSEVPQNLSASRPQDRQFILSSKKLLLSDSGFYLCAWSEGDRNTEAFFGQGTRLTVV.

As DNA, the CDR3 is TGTGCCAGCAGTTTGCCCGGGGACACTGGGGCCAACGTCCTGACTTTC. Translated: CASSLPGDTGANVLTF. The chain combines TRBV28 with TRBJ2-6, with a possible D match to TRBD1 (6 bases). This CDR3 is built from 16 residues. Germline V gene data show CDR1 as MDHEN and CDR2 as SYDVKM. V was shortened by 3 bases and J by 2 bases, with 11 bases between the two germline ends.

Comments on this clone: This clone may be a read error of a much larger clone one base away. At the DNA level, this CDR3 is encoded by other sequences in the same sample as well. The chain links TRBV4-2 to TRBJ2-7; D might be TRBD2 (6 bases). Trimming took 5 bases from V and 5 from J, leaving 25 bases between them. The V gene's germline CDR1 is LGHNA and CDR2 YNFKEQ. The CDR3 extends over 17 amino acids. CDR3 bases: TGTGCCAGCAGCGACATGGGGAGACAGACCGGAGGGAACGAGCAGTACTTC. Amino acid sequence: CASSDMGRQTGGNEQYF.

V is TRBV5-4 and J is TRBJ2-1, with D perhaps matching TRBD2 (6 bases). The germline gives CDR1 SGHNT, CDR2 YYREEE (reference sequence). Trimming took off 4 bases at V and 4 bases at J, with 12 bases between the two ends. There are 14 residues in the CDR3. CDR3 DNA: TGTGCCAGCAGCCTTGGAGGGCGTTACAATGAGCAGTTCTTC. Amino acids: CASSLGGRYNEQFF.

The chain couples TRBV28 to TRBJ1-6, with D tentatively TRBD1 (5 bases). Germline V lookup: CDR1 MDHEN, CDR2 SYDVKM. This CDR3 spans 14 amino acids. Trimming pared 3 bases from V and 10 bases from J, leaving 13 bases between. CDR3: CASSLLGRASPLHF. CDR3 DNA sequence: TGTGCCAGCAGTTTGCTGGGCAGGGCCTCACCCCTCCACTTT.

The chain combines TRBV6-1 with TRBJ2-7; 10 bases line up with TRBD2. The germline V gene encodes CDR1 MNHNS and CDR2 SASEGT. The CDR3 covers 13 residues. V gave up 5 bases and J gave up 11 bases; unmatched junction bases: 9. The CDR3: CASSSPGLAKEYF. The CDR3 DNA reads TGTGCCAGCAGTTCCCCGGGACTAGCGAAGGAGTACTTC.

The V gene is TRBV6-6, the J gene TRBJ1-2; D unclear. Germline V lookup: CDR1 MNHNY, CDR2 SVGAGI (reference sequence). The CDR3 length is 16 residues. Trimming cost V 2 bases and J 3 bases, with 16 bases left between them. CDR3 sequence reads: CASSYLAAARDYGYTF. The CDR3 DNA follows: TGTGCCAGCAGTTACCTTGCTGCGGCCCGGGACTATGGCTACACCTTC.

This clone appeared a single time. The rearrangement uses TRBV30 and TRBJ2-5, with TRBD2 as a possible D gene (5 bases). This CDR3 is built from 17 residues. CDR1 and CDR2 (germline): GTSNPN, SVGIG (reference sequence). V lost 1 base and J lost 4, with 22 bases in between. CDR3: CAWSGRGPADSTETQYF. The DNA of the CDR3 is TGTGCCTGGAGTGGCCGGGGTCCTGCCGATTCCACAGAGACCCAGTACTTC. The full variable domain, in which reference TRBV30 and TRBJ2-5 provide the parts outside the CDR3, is SQTIHQWPATLVQPVGSPLSLECTVEGTSNPNLYWYRQAAGRGLQLLFYSVGIGQISSEVPQNLSASRPQDRQFILSSKKLLLSDSGFYLCAWSGRGPADSTETQYFGPGTRLLVL.

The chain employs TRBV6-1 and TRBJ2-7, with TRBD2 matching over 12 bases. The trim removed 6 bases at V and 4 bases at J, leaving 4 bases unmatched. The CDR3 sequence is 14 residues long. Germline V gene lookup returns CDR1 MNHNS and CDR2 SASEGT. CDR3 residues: CASRGTSGWYEQYF. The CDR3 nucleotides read TGTGCCAGCAGGGGGACTAGCGGGTGGTACGAGCAGTACTTC.

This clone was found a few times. CDR3 loop: CASSPGDRVSNQPQHF. CDR3 DNA sequence: TGTGCCAGCTCACCCGGGGACAGGGTTAGCAATCAGCCCCAGCATTTT. J is TRBJ1-5 and V is TRBV18; 9 positions match TRBD1. The CDR3 is 16 amino acids. CDR1 is KGHSH and CDR2 is LQKENI in the germline V gene. After removal of 3 bases from V and 0 bases from J, the junction contained 3 bases not matched to a gene.

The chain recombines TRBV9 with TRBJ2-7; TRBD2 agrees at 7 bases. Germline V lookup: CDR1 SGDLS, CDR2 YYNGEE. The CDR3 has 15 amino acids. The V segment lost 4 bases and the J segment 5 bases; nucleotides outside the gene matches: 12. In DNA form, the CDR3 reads TGTGCCAGCAGCCCCCATGGCGGGAGTTGGGACGAGCAGTACTTC. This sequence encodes CASSPHGGSWDEQYF.

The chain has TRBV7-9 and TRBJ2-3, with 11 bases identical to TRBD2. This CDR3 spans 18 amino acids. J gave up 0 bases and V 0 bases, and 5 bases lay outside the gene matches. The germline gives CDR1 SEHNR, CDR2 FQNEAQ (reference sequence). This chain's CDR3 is CASSLALASGRSTDTQYF. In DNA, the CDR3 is TGTGCCAGCAGCTTAGCGCTCGCTAGCGGGAGGAGCACAGATACGCAGTATTTT. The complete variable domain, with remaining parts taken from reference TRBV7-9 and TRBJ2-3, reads DTGVSQNPRHKITKRGQNVTFRCDPISEHNRLYWYRQTLGQGPEFLTYFQNEAQLEKSRLLSDRFSAERPKGSFSTLEIQRTEQGDSAMYLCASSLALASGRSTDTQYFGPGTRLTVL.

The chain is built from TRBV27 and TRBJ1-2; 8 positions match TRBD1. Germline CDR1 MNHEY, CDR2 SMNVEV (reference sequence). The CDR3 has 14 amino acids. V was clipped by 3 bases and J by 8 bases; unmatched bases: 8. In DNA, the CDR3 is TGTGCCAGCAGTTTTCACGGACAGGGTACCGGCTACACCTTC. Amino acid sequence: CASSFHGQGTGYTF.

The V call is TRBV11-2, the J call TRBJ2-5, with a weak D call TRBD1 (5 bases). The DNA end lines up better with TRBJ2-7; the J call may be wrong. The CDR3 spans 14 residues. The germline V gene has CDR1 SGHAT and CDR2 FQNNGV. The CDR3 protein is CASSSGLGLYEQYF. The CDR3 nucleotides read TGTGCCAGCAGCTCAGGATTGGGGCTATACGAGCAGTACTTC.

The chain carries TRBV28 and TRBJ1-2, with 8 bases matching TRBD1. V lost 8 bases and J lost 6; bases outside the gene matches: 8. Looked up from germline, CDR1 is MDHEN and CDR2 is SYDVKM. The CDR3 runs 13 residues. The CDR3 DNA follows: TGTGCCAGCCTCCGACAGGGGAGGAATGGCTACACCTTC. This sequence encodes CASLRQGRNGYTF.

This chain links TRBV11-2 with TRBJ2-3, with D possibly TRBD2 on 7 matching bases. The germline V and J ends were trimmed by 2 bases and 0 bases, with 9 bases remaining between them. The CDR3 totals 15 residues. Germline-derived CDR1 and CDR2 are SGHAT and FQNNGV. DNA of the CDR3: TGTGCCAGCAGCTTACGGGGGGCTAGCACAGATACGCAGTATTTT. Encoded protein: CASSLRGASTDTQYF.

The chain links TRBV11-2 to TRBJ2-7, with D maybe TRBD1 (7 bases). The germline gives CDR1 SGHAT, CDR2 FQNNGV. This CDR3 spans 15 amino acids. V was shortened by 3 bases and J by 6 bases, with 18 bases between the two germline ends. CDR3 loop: CASSLGGQNRLEQYF. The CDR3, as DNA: TGTGCCAGCAGCTTGGGGGGACAGAATAGACTCGAGCAGTACTTC.

CDR3 coding DNA: TGTGCCAGCAGGGGGACAGGGGGAAACTATGGCTACACCTTC. Translating it yields CASRGTGGNYGYTF. The J gene is TRBJ1-2, the V gene TRBV2, with 11 nucleotides matching TRBD1. Germline values: CDR1 SNHLY, CDR2 FYNNEI. The CDR3 totals 14 residues. With 6 bases clipped from V and 2 bases from J, the junction kept 2 bases outside the gene matches.

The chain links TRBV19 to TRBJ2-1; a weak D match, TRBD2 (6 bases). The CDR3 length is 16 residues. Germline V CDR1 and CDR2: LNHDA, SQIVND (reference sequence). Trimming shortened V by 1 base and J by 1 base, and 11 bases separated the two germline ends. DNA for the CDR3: TGTGCCAGTAGTATAGGTCCGGGGAGGTCCTACAATGAGCAGTTCTTC. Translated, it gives CASSIGPGRSYNEQFF.

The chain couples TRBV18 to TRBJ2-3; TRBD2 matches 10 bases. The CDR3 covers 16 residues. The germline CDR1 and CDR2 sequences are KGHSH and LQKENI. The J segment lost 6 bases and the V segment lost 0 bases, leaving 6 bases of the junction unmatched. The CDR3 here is CASSPPGLATADTQYF. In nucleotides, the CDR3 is TGTGCCAGCTCACCACCGGGACTAGCGACCGCGGATACGCAGTATTTT.

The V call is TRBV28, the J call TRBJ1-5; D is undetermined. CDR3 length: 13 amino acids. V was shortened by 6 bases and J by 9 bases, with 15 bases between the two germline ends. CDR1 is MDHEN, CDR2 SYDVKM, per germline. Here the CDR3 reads CASRLPPSGPQHF. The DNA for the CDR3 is TGTGCCAGCAGACTACCGCCTTCGGGGCCCCAGCATTTT.

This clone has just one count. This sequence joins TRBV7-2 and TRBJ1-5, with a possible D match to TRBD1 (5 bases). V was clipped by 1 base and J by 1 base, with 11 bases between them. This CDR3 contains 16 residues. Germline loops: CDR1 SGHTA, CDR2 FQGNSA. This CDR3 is CASSLGQGPSNQPQHF. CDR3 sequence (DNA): TGTGCCAGCAGCTTAGGGCAGGGCCCCAGCAATCAGCCCCAGCATTTT.

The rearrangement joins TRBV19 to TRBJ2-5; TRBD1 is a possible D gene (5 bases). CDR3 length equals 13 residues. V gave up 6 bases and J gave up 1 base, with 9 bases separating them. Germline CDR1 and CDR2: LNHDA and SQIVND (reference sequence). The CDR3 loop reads CASRAGFQETQYF. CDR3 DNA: TGTGCCAGTAGGGCAGGGTTCCAAGAGACCCAGTACTTC.

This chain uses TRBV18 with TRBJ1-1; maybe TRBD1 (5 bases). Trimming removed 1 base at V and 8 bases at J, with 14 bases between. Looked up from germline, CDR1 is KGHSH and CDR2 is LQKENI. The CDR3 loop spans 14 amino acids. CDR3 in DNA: TGTGCCAGCTCACCACAAAGCCAAAGGGGCGAAGCTTTCTTT. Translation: CASSPQSQRGEAFF.

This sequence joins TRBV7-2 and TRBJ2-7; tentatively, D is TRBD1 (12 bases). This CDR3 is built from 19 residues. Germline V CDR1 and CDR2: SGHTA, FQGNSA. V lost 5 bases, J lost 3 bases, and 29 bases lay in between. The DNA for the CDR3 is TGTGCCAGCAGCAGCCGGGACAGGGGGCGACTAGCGGGACACTACGAGCAGTACTTC. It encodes CASSSRDRGRLAGHYEQYF.

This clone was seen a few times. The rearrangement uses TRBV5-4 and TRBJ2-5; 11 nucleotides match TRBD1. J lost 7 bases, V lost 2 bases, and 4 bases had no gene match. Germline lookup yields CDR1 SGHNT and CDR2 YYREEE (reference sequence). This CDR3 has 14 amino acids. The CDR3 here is CASSLGTGGGTQYF. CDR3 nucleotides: TGTGCCAGCAGCTTAGGGACAGGGGGGGGGACCCAGTACTTC.